One and the same sample provided the 20 T cell receptor beta chains below, sequenced in a study of control samples from healthy donors and cancer patients. The data were produced by immunoSEQ multiplex PCR, yet TCRdb's version contains in-frame clones alone and is incomplete. The sample carries under 85,000 clones, 84% recorded once. The specimen sequenced was PBMCs. Receptors were obtained from a woman aged 50 to 60 with lung cancer.

The chain employs TRBV7-9 and TRBJ2-2; D is unclear. Germline assignment: CDR1 SEHNR and CDR2 FQNEAQ (reference sequence). The germline V and J ends were trimmed by 3 bases and 2 bases, with 10 bases remaining between them. This CDR3 comprises 15 residues. The CDR3 here is CASSFSTLNTGELFF. The DNA for the CDR3 is TGTGCCAGCAGCTTTTCGACACTAAACACCGGGGAGCTGTTTTTT.

The rearrangement links TRBV28 to TRBJ1-2, with D possibly being TRBD1 (6 bases). The V gene lost 5 bases and the J gene lost 7 bases, with 11 bases spanning the gap. The CDR3 consists of 12 residues. The germline V gene has CDR1 MDHEN and CDR2 SYDVKM. For the CDR3, the DNA is TGTGCCAGCAGTCAGGGGAGCGGTGGCTACACCTTC. This translates into CASSQGSGGYTF.

The chain recombines TRBV10-1 with TRBJ2-3; D is uncertain. V lost 0 bases to trimming and J lost 5 bases, with 6 bases between them. This CDR3 spans 13 amino acids. CDR1 is WNHNN, CDR2 SYGVQD, per germline (reference sequence). The CDR3 region has the DNA TGCGCCAGCAGTGAGTCGGAGATAGATACGCAGTATTTT. Its protein is CASSESEIDTQYF.

J is TRBJ1-1 and V is TRBV3-1 (or the pseudogene TRBV3-2); D unresolved. The CDR3 has 9 residues. The germline gives CDR1 LGHDT, CDR2 YNNKEL (reference sequence). V gave up 4 bases and J gave up 11 bases, with 5 bases separating them. This CDR3 is CASSLGAFF. In DNA, the CDR3 is TGTGCCAGCAGCCTCGGGGCTTTCTTT.

In nucleotides, the CDR3 is TGCGCCAGCAGCCAAGATAGGAGCGGGGGGCTCTCCTACGAGCAGTACTTC. Amino acids: CASSQDRSGGLSYEQYF. The chain joins TRBV4-3 to TRBJ2-7; 9 nucleotides match TRBD2. This CDR3 spans 17 amino acids. Germline V gives CDR1 LGHNA, CDR2 YSLEER. The V gene end was trimmed by 0 bases and the J gene end by 0 bases; junction bases not matched to a gene: 6.

The chain couples TRBV5-5 to TRBJ1-4, with a tentative D call TRBD1 (5 bases). Trimming removed 2 bases from V and 7 bases from J, with 12 bases in between. The CDR3 consists of 14 residues. CDR1 and CDR2 from the germline V gene are SGHKS and YYEKEE (reference sequence). CDR3: CASSLSGLIEKLFF. CDR3 DNA: TGTGCCAGCAGCTTATCAGGGTTAATTGAAAAACTGTTTTTT. Complete variable domain (other parts from reference TRBV5-5 and TRBJ1-4): DAGVTQSPTHLIKTRGQQVTLRCSPISGHKSVSWYQQVLGQGPQFIFQYYEKEERGRGNFPDRFSARQFPNYSSELNVNALLLGDSALYLCASSLSGLIEKLFFGSGTQLSVL.

The chain recombines TRBV7-9 with TRBJ2-5; 9 nucleotides line up with TRBD1. Germline trimming cut 6 bases from V and 6 bases from J; bases unmatched to any gene: 11. The germline gives CDR1 SEHNR, CDR2 FQNEAQ (reference sequence). CDR3 length: 15 amino acids. The CDR3, as DNA: TGTGCCAGCAGGGACGGGACAGGGACTTCGCAGACCCAGTACTTC. This gives the protein CASRDGTGTSQTQYF.

The chain recombines TRBV19 with TRBJ1-2; TRBD1 is a possible D gene (5 bases). The V and J ends lost 7 bases and 2 bases respectively, with 17 bases between them. CDR1 and CDR2 from the germline V gene are LNHDA and SQIVND (reference sequence). The CDR3 consists of 15 residues. This CDR3 reads CASTNPGEGNYGYTF. The DNA for the CDR3 is TGTGCCAGTACTAACCCGGGGGAGGGGAACTATGGCTACACCTTC.

The chain employs TRBV24-1 and TRBJ2-1; 10 bases map to TRBD1. This CDR3 region has 16 residues. Germline lookup yields CDR1 KGHDR and CDR2 SFDVKD. With 5 bases clipped from V and 5 bases from J, the junction kept 8 bases outside the gene matches. This CDR3 reads CATSVPGQGINNEQFF. In DNA, the CDR3 is TGTGCCACCAGTGTGCCGGGACAGGGGATTAACAATGAGCAGTTCTTC.

The rearrangement joins TRBV20-1 to TRBJ1-3; TRBD1 might be the D (5 bases). In germline, CDR1 is DFQATT, CDR2 SNEGSKA (reference sequence). V shed 1 base and J shed 8 bases, with 6 bases lying between them. The CDR3 has 11 residues. CDR3 nucleotide sequence: TGCAGTGCTAGAGGCAGGGACACCATATATTTT. Translation gives CSARGRDTIYF.

This sequence joins TRBV7-8 and TRBJ1-1, with unresolved D. Germline lookup yields CDR1 SGHVS and CDR2 FQNEAQ. CDR3 length: 11 residues. Trimming took off 3 bases at V and 4 bases at J, with 3 bases between the two ends. The CDR3 nucleotides read TGTGCCAGCAGCTTGAGCACTGAAGCTTTCTTT. This translates into CASSLSTEAFF.

V is TRBV7-8 and J is TRBJ1-2; 7 bases are a match to TRBD1. The V gene's germline CDR1 is SGHVS and CDR2 FQNEAQ. The CDR3 loop spans 16 amino acids. V lost 5 bases and J lost 8; bases outside the gene matches: 17. CDR3 in DNA: TGTGCCAGCAGCAACCCGGAGGCCACAGGGGCGCTGGGCTACACCTTC. It specifies CASSNPEATGALGYTF.

J is TRBJ1-5 and V is TRBV29-1, with TRBD1 identical over 10 bases. Per the germline V gene, CDR1 is SQVTM and CDR2 is ANQGSEA. The CDR3 is 13 residues long. V gave up 6 bases and J gave up 6 bases; unmatched junction bases: 5. The CDR3 here is CSVGTGEGQPQHF. The CDR3 nucleotides read TGCAGCGTCGGGACAGGGGAGGGTCAGCCCCAGCATTTT. The full variable domain, completed using reference TRBV29-1 and TRBJ1-5, is SAVISQKPSRDICQRGTSLTIQCQVDSQVTMMFWYRQQPGQSLTLIATANQGSEATYESGFVIDKFPISRPNLTFSTLTVSNMSPEDSSIYLCSVGTGEGQPQHFGDGTRLSIL.

J is TRBJ1-2 and V is TRBV11-3, with no clear D. The germline V and J ends were trimmed by 0 bases and 6 bases, with 14 bases remaining between them. Germline V lookup: CDR1 SGHNT, CDR2 YENEEA. The length of the CDR3 is 15 residues. The CDR3 DNA follows: TGTGCCAGCAGCTTAGATCGTCGAGTCTTCGATGGCTACACCTTC. It translates to CASSLDRRVFDGYTF.

This clone was counted only a few times. This chain joins TRBV11-2 and TRBJ1-4; D remains ambiguous. CDR3 size: 15 residues. The germline CDR1 and CDR2 sequences are SGHAT and FQNNGV. Trimming cost V 5 bases and J 4 bases, with 14 bases left between them. CDR3 coding DNA: TGTGCCAGCAGCGCGTCAAACGGTGTTAATGAAAAACTGTTTTTT. This gives the protein CASSASNGVNEKLFF.

Of note for this clone: Relative to the germline gene, one junction end is altered; a read error may explain this. The genes are TRBV24-1 and TRBJ1-1, with D possibly being TRBD1 (5 bases). This CDR3 has 13 amino acids. CDR1 and CDR2 (germline): KGHDR, SFDVKD. CDR3 region: CATSDGANTEAFF. In nucleotides, the CDR3 is TGTGCTACCAGTGATGGGGCGAACACTGAAGCTTTCTTT.

This chain links TRBV2 with TRBJ1-5; TRBD1 agrees at 7 bases. J was trimmed by 1 base and V by 5 bases; bases with no gene match: 11. CDR3 length equals 17 residues. CDR1 is SNHLY and CDR2 is FYNNEI in the germline V gene. DNA of the CDR3: TGTGCCAGCAGTCCTAATACTCCGACAGGGAGCAATCAGCCCCAGCATTTT. Translating gives CASSPNTPTGSNQPQHF.

This clone was counted a few times. This chain joins TRBV5-4 and TRBJ2-4; 10 nucleotides match TRBD2. V dropped 4 bases and J dropped 7; count of bases not matched to a gene: 2. This CDR3 contains 13 residues. CDR1 is SGHNT, CDR2 YYREEE, per germline (reference sequence). The CDR3 spells CASSRGLANIQYF. In DNA form, the CDR3 reads TGTGCCAGCAGCCGGGGACTAGCGAACATTCAGTACTTC.

As to this clone: In the same sample, other DNA sequences code for this CDR3. The chain combines TRBV7-2 with TRBJ2-3, with D hard to call. The germline V gene encodes CDR1 SGHTA and CDR2 FQGNSA. The CDR3 contains 12 residues. Trimming left V 4 bases short and J 0 bases short, with 2 bases between. The CDR3 coding sequence is TGTGCCAGCAGCTATAGCACAGATACGCAGTATTTT. As protein: CASSYSTDTQYF.

The chain recombines TRBV7-9 with TRBJ1-1; TRBD1 matches 8 bases. The CDR3 is made up of 12 amino acids. The trim removed 10 bases at V and 1 base at J, leaving 2 bases unmatched. Germline V gene sequence: CDR1 SEHNR, CDR2 FQNEAQ (reference sequence). CDR3 sequence (DNA): TGTGCCATCGGACAGGGGAACACTGAAGCTTTCTTT. It specifies CAIGQGNTEAFF.